The 8 T cell receptor beta chains reported below all come from one sample, sequenced in a study of cytomegalovirus exposure and HLA in healthy donors. Primers: 60 Vbeta forward and 13 Jbeta reverse. Sequenced by immunoSEQ multiplex PCR; TCRdb stores in-frame clones only, minus some. The profile shows 200,000 to 250,000 clones, approximately 80% of them singletons. The specimen was PBMCs. The receptors here all came from a girl aged 5-17 years in good health and CMV-seronegative.

V is TRBV9 and J is TRBJ1-5, with a possible D match to TRBD1 (6 bases). The germline V gene has CDR1 SGDLS and CDR2 YYNGEE. Trimming pared 4 bases from V and 9 bases from J, leaving 23 bases between. There are 16 residues in the CDR3. The DNA for the CDR3 is TGTGCCAGCAGCCCGACGTCGGACAGCAGTCTTGGGCCCCAGCATTTT. As protein: CASSPTSDSSLGPQHF.

This chain links TRBV28 with TRBJ1-1; D not certain. Germline CDR1 and CDR2: MDHEN and SYDVKM. The CDR3 totals 12 residues. Trimming removed 6 bases from V and 10 bases from J, with 15 bases in between. CDR3 region: CASSKGPGGAFF. For the CDR3, the DNA is TGTGCCAGCAGCAAGGGCCCCGGAGGAGCTTTCTTT.

This clone was counted a single time. This rearrangement joins TRBV29-1 to TRBJ2-5, with 10 bases fitting TRBD2. The DNA end lines up better with TRBJ2-7; the J call may be wrong. The CDR3 contains 13 residues. Per the germline V gene, CDR1 is SQVTM and CDR2 is ANQGSEA. Written as DNA, the CDR3 is TGCAGCGTTGAAGCAGCGGGGGGGTACGAGCAGTACTTC. This gives the protein CSVEAAGGYEQYF.

The chain uses TRBV30 and TRBJ2-7; D might be TRBD2 (6 bases). V gave up 8 bases and J gave up 0 bases, with 11 bases separating them. The CDR3 sequence is 12 residues long. Looked up from germline, CDR1 is GTSNPN and CDR2 is SVGIG (reference sequence). The CDR3 loop reads CAGSGSSYEQYF. DNA for the CDR3: TGTGCCGGATCCGGGAGCTCCTACGAGCAGTACTTC.

This clone occurred a few times. V and J are TRBV28 and TRBJ2-7, with TRBD2 matching 10 bases. V gave up 8 bases and J gave up 0 bases; unmatched junction bases: 4. Per the germline V gene, CDR1 is MDHEN and CDR2 is SYDVKM. The CDR3 runs to 14 residues. CDR3 DNA sequence: TGTGCCAGCCTAATAGCGGGGGGCTCCTACGAGCAGTACTTC. Protein product: CASLIAGGSYEQYF.

This clone was observed a single time. This chain uses TRBV14 with TRBJ2-1; a weak D match, TRBD2 (6 bases). The CDR3 totals 15 residues. V was trimmed by 5 bases and J by 4 bases, leaving 15 bases between them. The germline gives CDR1 SGHDN, CDR2 FVKESK. The CDR3 DNA follows: TGTGCCAGCAGCTCCCGACTAGGCTCTTACAATGAGCAGTTCTTC. As protein: CASSSRLGSYNEQFF.

The chain links TRBV9 to TRBJ1-1, with D unresolved. The CDR3 is made up of 18 amino acids. The germline V and J ends were trimmed by 0 bases and 0 bases, with 18 bases remaining between them. CDR1 is SGDLS, CDR2 YYNGEE, per germline. CDR3 DNA sequence: TGTGCCAGCAGCGTAGGAGGCAGCGCCCGGGGAATGAACACTGAAGCTTTCTTT. Translated, it gives CASSVGGSARGMNTEAFF.

The V and J genes are TRBV5-1 and TRBJ1-2, with D unresolved. The germline gives CDR1 SGHRS, CDR2 YFSETQ. The CDR3 is made up of 13 amino acids. Trimming left V 9 bases short and J 1 base short, with 13 bases between. The CDR3 loop reads CATSASFNYGYTF. CDR3 in DNA: TGCGCCACCTCTGCCAGTTTTAACTATGGCTACACCTTC.